This T cell receptor beta chain was retrieved from a study of T cell changes during pregnancy in multiple sclerosis. Some clones are missing from TCRdb's copy, which holds only in-frame ones; the method was immunoSEQ multiplex PCR. The data contain 65,000 to 90,000 clones, roughly 90% of them singletons. Deletions cut 2 bases from V and 5 bases from J, with 24 bases between. The CDR3 sequence is 19 residues long. Germline CDR1 LNHDA, CDR2 SQIVND (reference sequence). The starting material was peripheral blood, obtained in the second trimester of pregnancy. The chain combines TRBV19 with TRBJ2-2; possible D gene TRBD2, 7 bases. This sequence originates from a female donor with multiple sclerosis, enrolled in a pregnancy study. CDR3 protein: CASSIFKSWGGLGTGELFF. CDR3 sequence (DNA): TGTGCCAGTAGTATATTTAAGTCCTGGGGGGGCCTTGGGACCGGGGAGCTGTTTTTT. Using reference TRBV19 and TRBJ2-2 for the parts outside the CDR3, the full variable domain is DGGITQSPKYLFRKEGQNVTLSCEQNLNHDAMYWYRQDPGQGLRLIYYSQIVNDFQKGDIAEGYSVSREKKESFPLTVTSAQKNPTAFYLCASSIFKSWGGLGTGELFFGEGSRLTVL.